A single sample is the source of the 29 T cell receptor beta chains below, sequenced in a study of PD-1 blockade in classical Hodgkin lymphoma. The method was immunoSEQ multiplex PCR; TCRdb's version includes in-frame clones alone and lacks a portion of them. The data contain about 96,000 clones, approximately 94% of them seen just once; the ten biggest clones take up just under 2%. The time point here: cycle 4 day 1 (C4D1), after less than 7 weeks of nivolumab. Each patient experienced a relapse that followed autologous stem cell transplantation, and brentuximab vedotin exposure varied. The input for sequencing was peripheral blood mononuclear cells (PBMCs), taken before the fourth cycle of nivolumab. The receptor source for this set is a human donor with classical Hodgkin lymphoma.

The chain links TRBV4-1 to TRBJ1-2; maybe TRBD1 (6 bases). The germline V gene has CDR1 MGHRA and CDR2 YSYEKL. The CDR3 runs to 14 residues. V shed 2 bases and J shed 5 bases, with 12 bases lying between them. The DNA of the CDR3 is TGCGCCAGCAGCCAAAAACAGGGCTTTTATGGCTACACCTTC. It encodes CASSQKQGFYGYTF.

The table lists this clone with a count of one. This rearrangement joins TRBV11-2 to TRBJ2-5, with 11 bases fitting TRBD1. V lost 1 base to trimming and J lost 5 bases; unmatched junction nucleotides: 6. Germline V gene lookup returns CDR1 SGHAT and CDR2 FQNNGV. The CDR3 length is 16 residues. The CDR3 loop is CASSLGTGGFKETQYF. Written as DNA, the CDR3 is TGTGCCAGCAGCTTAGGGACAGGGGGCTTTAAGGAGACCCAGTACTTC.

The V call is TRBV18, the J call TRBJ2-4; TRBD1 aligns across 8 bases. The CDR3 runs 17 residues. Germline V CDR1 and CDR2: KGHSH, LQKENI. V dropped 4 bases and J dropped 3; count of bases not matched to a gene: 11. CDR3 DNA sequence: TGTGCCAGCTCACAATCGACAGGGGAGAACGGCAAAAACATTCAGTACTTC. Translated: CASSQSTGENGKNIQYF.

This chain uses TRBV11-2 with TRBJ1-2; D is perhaps TRBD1 (6 bases). This CDR3 spans 15 amino acids. The germline V and J ends were trimmed by 5 bases and 4 bases, with 17 bases remaining between them. Germline CDR1 and CDR2: SGHAT and FQNNGV. The CDR3 DNA reads TGTGCCAGCAGCGGCCCCGTCAGGGACACCTATGGCTACACCTTC. This translates into CASSGPVRDTYGYTF. Combining the CDR3 with reference TRBV11-2 and TRBJ1-2 gives the whole variable domain EAGVAQSPRYKIIEKRQSVAFWCNPISGHATLYWYQQILGQGPKLLIQFQNNGVVDDSQLPKDRFSAERLKGVDSTLKIQPAKLEDSAVYLCASSGPVRDTYGYTFGSGTRLTVV.

The chain joins TRBV7-6 to TRBJ2-7, with TRBD1 identical over 10 bases. CDR3 length: 16 amino acids. In germline, CDR1 is SGHVS, CDR2 FNYEAQ. Unmatched junction bases numbered 12, after V lost 5 bases and J lost 5 bases. The CDR3 sequence: CASSPRRGQGFDEQYF. DNA of the CDR3: TGTGCCAGCAGCCCAAGAAGGGGACAGGGGTTTGACGAGCAGTACTTC.

The chain recombines TRBV29-1 with TRBJ1-1; 7 positions agree with TRBD1. The CDR3 contains 13 residues. The germline CDR1 and CDR2 sequences are SQVTM and ANQGSEA. V gave up 4 bases and J gave up 0 bases; unmatched junction bases: 2. The CDR3 loop reads CSVAGTVNTEAFF. The CDR3 region has the DNA TGCAGCGTTGCCGGGACAGTGAACACTGAAGCTTTCTTT.

This chain links TRBV5-1 with TRBJ2-7; TRBD1 might be the D (7 bases). Trimming removed 6 bases at V and 0 bases at J, with 10 bases between. The CDR3 loop spans 13 amino acids. The germline gives CDR1 SGHRS, CDR2 YFSETQ. The CDR3 sequence: CASTQGGSYEQYF. DNA for the CDR3: TGCGCCAGCACGCAGGGGGGCTCCTACGAGCAGTACTTC.

The rearrangement links TRBV11-3 to TRBJ2-1; 13 positions match TRBD2. In germline, CDR1 is SGHNT, CDR2 YENEEA. CDR3 length: 15 residues. The trim removed 5 bases at V and 6 bases at J, leaving 4 bases unmatched. CDR3 sequence: CASSPGLAGSNEQFF. DNA for the CDR3: TGTGCCAGCAGCCCGGGACTAGCGGGAAGCAATGAGCAGTTCTTC.

The gene calls are TRBV2 and TRBJ1-2, with 7 bases that match TRBD1. The J segment lost 7 bases and the V segment lost 5 bases, leaving 16 bases of the junction unmatched. The germline V gene has CDR1 SNHLY and CDR2 FYNNEI. The CDR3 has 16 residues. In DNA, the CDR3 is TGTGCCAGCAGTTCCGACAGGGCGAGTTTGGGAGTTGGCTACACCTTC. Its protein product is CASSSDRASLGVGYTF.

The CDR3 DNA reads as TGCGCCAGCAGCCCTGGACTAGCGGGAGGGATCTCCTACGAGCAGTACTTC. This sequence encodes CASSPGLAGGISYEQYF. V gene TRBV5-1 combines with J gene TRBJ2-7; TRBD2 agrees at 15 bases. The CDR3 contains 17 residues. Germline assignment: CDR1 SGHRS and CDR2 YFSETQ. V lost 4 bases and J lost 0; bases outside the gene matches: 5.

This clone was detected only once. V gene TRBV10-1 combines with J gene TRBJ2-4; D possibly corresponds to TRBD1 (5 bases). This CDR3 comprises 15 residues. The V gene's germline CDR1 is WNHNN and CDR2 SYGVQD (reference sequence). The germline V and J ends were trimmed by 1 base and 8 bases, with 15 bases remaining between them. The CDR3 loop reads CASSECETARDIQYF. The CDR3 DNA reads as TGCGCCAGCAGTGAGTGTGAGACAGCGCGTGACATTCAGTACTTC.

This clone came up a few times. The CDR3 protein is CAPIVTEAFF. CDR3 in DNA: TGTGCCCCGATTGTCACTGAAGCTTTCTTT. V usage is TRBV10-3 and J usage is TRBJ1-1, with unresolved D. This CDR3 has 10 amino acids. The germline gives CDR1 ENHRY, CDR2 SYGVKD. Trimming pared 11 bases from V and 4 bases from J, leaving 8 bases between.

This clone has more than one count but fewer than ten. The gene calls are TRBV27 and TRBJ2-2; D not certain. V dropped 5 bases and J dropped 13 bases, with 17 bases sitting between them. Per the germline V gene, CDR1 is MNHEY and CDR2 is SMNVEV (reference sequence). The CDR3 extends over 13 amino acids. The CDR3 DNA reads as TGTGCCAGCAGTCACCCAGGCCAACCCAGGCTGTTTTTT. Protein sequence: CASSHPGQPRLFF.

The CDR3 sequence: CASEEDLVLGEQYF. CDR3 DNA: TGTGCCAGCGAGGAAGACCTCGTGCTTGGAGAGCAGTACTTC. The V gene is TRBV7-9, the J gene TRBJ2-7; D call uncertain. The CDR3 spans 14 residues. V was trimmed by 8 bases and J by 7 bases, leaving 21 bases between them. Germline CDR1 is SEHNR and CDR2 is FQNEAQ (reference sequence).

This chain uses TRBV7-9 with TRBJ1-2; D not resolved. V lost 2 bases, J lost 0 bases, and 7 bases lay in between. The CDR3 covers 14 residues. The V gene's germline CDR1 is SEHNR and CDR2 FQNEAQ (reference sequence). The CDR3 here is CASSLPKTNYGYTF. The CDR3 nucleotides are TGTGCCAGCAGCTTACCTAAAACTAACTATGGCTACACCTTC.

This sequence joins TRBV28 and TRBJ1-1, with D hard to call. Per germline, CDR1 MDHEN and CDR2 SYDVKM. Trimming removed 3 bases at V and 2 bases at J, with 10 bases between. The CDR3 sequence is 14 residues long. In nucleotides, the CDR3 is TGTGCCAGCAGTTTCTTGGACTCTAACACTGAAGCTTTCTTT. It translates to CASSFLDSNTEAFF.

As regards this clone: Other DNA sequences within the sample encode an identical CDR3. V and J are TRBV7-9 and TRBJ2-2; D gene ambiguous. V dropped 6 bases and J dropped 8 bases, with 7 bases sitting between them. Germline assignment: CDR1 SEHNR and CDR2 FQNEAQ (reference sequence). The CDR3 loop spans 11 amino acids. CDR3 sequence (DNA): TGTGCCAGCAGTCTGTCTGGGGAGCTGTTTTTT. It is translated as CASSLSGELFF.

The chain couples TRBV21-1 to TRBJ2-7; the table's D gene call, TRBD1, was not cross checked with the DNA. TRBV21-1 is an annotated pseudogene. CDR3 length equals 14 residues. The CDR3 sequence: CASSGQGVFYEQYF. The CDR3 region has the DNA TGTGCCAGCAGCGGACAGGGAGTTTTCTACGAGCAGTACTTC.

The chain links TRBV29-1 to TRBJ1-1; D is unresolved. CDR3 size: 13 residues. The ends were cut back, 4 bases at V and 7 bases at J, with 16 bases in the middle. The V gene's germline CDR1 is SQVTM and CDR2 ANQGSEA. CDR3 bases: TGCAGCGTTGTTATTGGAGGAGAGGGTGAAGCTTTCTTT. Amino acid sequence: CSVVIGGEGEAFF.

This chain joins TRBV11-2 and TRBJ1-5, with D possibly TRBD1 on 6 matching bases. This CDR3 has 17 amino acids. The germline V gene has CDR1 SGHAT and CDR2 FQNNGV. The germline V and J ends were trimmed by 5 bases and 0 bases, with 17 bases remaining between them. CDR3 region: CASSPAGHTYSNQPQHF. The CDR3 nucleotides read TGTGCCAGCAGCCCAGCGGGACATACCTATAGCAATCAGCCCCAGCATTTT.

The genes are TRBV28 and TRBJ2-1; 9 bases fit TRBD1. Germline CDR1 is MDHEN and CDR2 is SYDVKM. This CDR3 is 15 amino acids long. V shed 3 bases and J 12 bases; nucleotides not matched to a gene: 12. The CDR3 bases are TGTGCCAGCAGTTTGAGACAGGGGGGAGGTAGTTGGCAGTTCTTC. This sequence encodes CASSLRQGGGSWQFF. Variable domain in full (rest from reference TRBV28 and TRBJ2-1): DVKVTQSSRYLVKRTGEKVFLECVQDMDHENMFWYRQDPGLGLRLIYFSYDVKMKEKGDIPEGYSVSREKKERFSLILESASTNQTSMYLCASSLRQGGGSWQFFGPGTRLTVL.

The chain recombines TRBV19 with TRBJ1-1, with unresolved D. Germline V lookup: CDR1 LNHDA, CDR2 SQIVND (reference sequence). With 2 bases removed from V and 1 base from J, the gap between germline ends came to 5 bases. The CDR3 totals 13 residues. In DNA form, the CDR3 reads TGTGCCAGTAGTATAATAGGGAACACTGAAGCTTTCTTT. Protein product: CASSIIGNTEAFF. The full variable domain, with the rest looked up from reference TRBV19 and TRBJ1-1, is DGGITQSPKYLFRKEGQNVTLSCEQNLNHDAMYWYRQDPGQGLRLIYYSQIVNDFQKGDIAEGYSVSREKKESFPLTVTSAQKNPTAFYLCASSIIGNTEAFFGQGTRLTVV.

The V gene is TRBV5-4, the J gene TRBJ2-3; no reliable D call. The germline V and J ends were trimmed by 2 bases and 6 bases, with 13 bases remaining between them. Germline CDR1 is SGHNT and CDR2 is YYREEE (reference sequence). This CDR3 region has 14 residues. Here the CDR3 reads CASSFPLLVDTQYF. In DNA form, the CDR3 reads TGTGCCAGCAGCTTTCCGCTCCTAGTCGATACGCAGTATTTT.

The V call is TRBV11-3, the J call TRBJ2-1, with a weak D call TRBD1 (6 bases). V lost 5 bases, J lost 6 bases, and 20 bases lay in between. CDR3 length: 16 amino acids. CDR1 and CDR2 from the germline V gene are SGHNT and YENEEA. CDR3: CASSQGGSLPGNEQFF. The CDR3, as DNA: TGTGCCAGCAGCCAAGGGGGTTCGCTACCAGGCAATGAGCAGTTCTTC.

The CDR3 nucleotides read TGTGCCAGCAGCTCTAGACAAGAAGTGGTGATCTCTGGGGCCAACGTCCTGACTTTC. Its translation: CASSSRQEVVISGANVLTF. The chain uses TRBV11-2 and TRBJ2-6; D unclear. Trimming removed 4 bases at V and 0 bases at J, with 19 bases between. Germline lookup yields CDR1 SGHAT and CDR2 FQNNGV. CDR3 length equals 19 residues.

The chain joins TRBV28 to TRBJ1-2, with 7 bases aligning to TRBD1. The CDR3 contains 16 residues. J lost 3 bases, V lost 8 bases, and 15 bases had no gene match. In germline, CDR1 is MDHEN, CDR2 SYDVKM. CDR3 in amino acids: CASRGAGGLGDYGYTF. CDR3 DNA: TGTGCCAGCCGGGGGGCAGGGGGACTAGGCGACTATGGCTACACCTTC.

This clone appeared once. This chain connects TRBV27 to TRBJ2-7; 9 bases line up with TRBD1. Germline trimming cut 6 bases from V and 3 bases from J; bases unmatched to any gene: 12. The CDR3 totals 16 residues. Germline V CDR1 and CDR2: MNHEY, SMNVEV (reference sequence). DNA of the CDR3: TGTGCCAGCAGCCGCCCGCCCCGGGACAGGGTCTACGAGCAGTACTTC. It specifies CASSRPPRDRVYEQYF.

The table lists this clone with a count of one. This chain uses TRBV6-5 with TRBJ1-5; TRBD1 matches at 7 bases. Germline CDR1 MNHEY, CDR2 SVGAGI. This CDR3 is 15 amino acids long. After removal of 5 bases from V and 0 bases from J, the junction contained 4 bases not matched to a gene. This CDR3 reads CASSPGTASNQPQHF. In DNA, the CDR3 is TGTGCCAGCAGTCCCGGGACAGCTAGCAATCAGCCCCAGCATTTT.

The chain has TRBV27 and TRBJ1-4; a possible D gene is TRBD1 (5 bases). Germline V lookup: CDR1 MNHEY, CDR2 SMNVEV (reference sequence). The ends were cut back, 3 bases at V and 5 bases at J, with 13 bases in the middle. The CDR3 has 15 residues. Here the CDR3 DNA reads TGTGCCAGCAGTTTTATAAGGCAGGGAAATGAAAAACTGTTTTTT. This encodes CASSFIRQGNEKLFF.